These 17 T cell receptor beta chains originate from one sample sequenced in a study of T cell changes during pregnancy in multiple sclerosis. Repertoires were generated with immunoSEQ multiplex PCR, while TCRdb's copy carries only in-frame clones and drops some. Of more than 70,000 clones in the sample, 93% were seen once. Sequencing was performed on peripheral blood, taken in the second trimester of pregnancy. The receptors originated from a female donor with multiple sclerosis, enrolled in a pregnancy study.

The rearrangement uses TRBV19 and TRBJ1-4; 7 bases align to TRBD1. The CDR3 extends over 15 amino acids. The J segment lost 0 bases and the V segment lost 10 bases, leaving 8 bases of the junction unmatched. The germline CDR1 and CDR2 sequences are LNHDA and SQIVND (reference sequence). CDR3 coding DNA: TGTGCCACCAGTACTCAGGGGGCAACTAATGAAAAACTGTTTTTT. The encoded protein is CATSTQGATNEKLFF.

The rearrangement links TRBV4-2 to TRBJ2-2, with 7 nucleotides matching TRBD2. From germline, CDR1 is LGHNA and CDR2 YNFKEQ. CDR3 length: 16 residues. V dropped 0 bases and J dropped 3; count of bases not matched to a gene: 4. CDR3 loop: CASSQDLSGDTGELFF. The CDR3 DNA follows: TGTGCCAGCAGCCAAGATTTGAGCGGGGACACCGGGGAGCTGTTTTTT.

The chain links TRBV6-5 to TRBJ1-6, with TRBD1 as a possible D gene (5 bases). Germline V lookup: CDR1 MNHEY, CDR2 SVGAGI. CDR3 length: 12 residues. Trimming pared 2 bases from V and 10 bases from J, leaving 6 bases between. The CDR3: CASSYRGSPLHF. DNA of the CDR3: TGTGCCAGCAGTTACAGGGGCTCACCCCTCCACTTT.

This chain uses TRBV6-5 with TRBJ2-2, with 10 bases aligning to TRBD2. There are 15 residues in the CDR3. The germline V gene has CDR1 MNHEY and CDR2 SVGAGI. The J segment lost 8 bases and the V segment lost 6 bases, leaving 9 bases of the junction unmatched. This CDR3 is CASRTPSGRRGELFF. DNA of the CDR3: TGTGCCAGCAGGACCCCTAGCGGGAGAAGGGGGGAGCTGTTTTTT.

The chain joins TRBV27 to TRBJ1-5, with TRBD1 identical over 8 bases. This CDR3 is 16 amino acids long. V lost 5 bases, J lost 3 bases, and 9 bases stayed unmatched. Germline loops: CDR1 MNHEY, CDR2 SMNVEV (reference sequence). CDR3 DNA sequence: TGTGCCAGCAGTCCGTCGACAGGGGAGACCAATCAGCCCCAGCATTTT. Translating gives CASSPSTGETNQPQHF.

The chain joins TRBV12-5 to TRBJ2-3; TRBD2 aligns across 14 bases. The germline CDR1 and CDR2 sequences are LGHNT and FRNRAP. Losses at the gene ends were 6 bases for V and 3 bases for J; bases not matched to a gene: 5. The CDR3 extends over 16 amino acids. In DNA form, the CDR3 reads TGTGCTAGTGGGGGGACTAGCGGGGGTAATACAGATACGCAGTATTTT. Translation gives CASGGTSGGNTDTQYF.

In its sample, this clone was seen once. V usage is TRBV30 and J usage is TRBJ1-5, with TRBD1 as a possible D gene (5 bases). CDR3 length: 14 residues. Germline values: CDR1 GTSNPN, CDR2 SVGIG (reference sequence). The ends were cut back, 2 bases at V and 1 base at J, with 9 bases in the middle. The CDR3 spells CAWSRRQSNQPQHF. DNA of the CDR3: TGTGCCTGGAGTAGACGACAGAGCAATCAGCCCCAGCATTTT.

The genes are TRBV5-6 and TRBJ1-2, with 7 bases aligning to TRBD1. J was trimmed by 8 bases and V by 2 bases; bases with no gene match: 9. Germline CDR1 SGHDT, CDR2 YYEEEE. The CDR3 sequence is 14 residues long. The CDR3 loop is CASSFKRQGSGYTF. The CDR3 nucleotides read TGTGCCAGCAGCTTCAAACGACAGGGTAGCGGCTACACCTTC.

The genes are TRBV4-2 and TRBJ1-2, with 7 bases identical to TRBD1. The CDR3 consists of 16 residues. Germline-derived CDR1 and CDR2 are LGHNA and YNFKEQ. V gave up 5 bases and J gave up 7 bases; unmatched junction bases: 16. The CDR3 DNA is TGTGCCAGCAGCAACCGGACAGGCTTGTATCGTTTTGGCTACACCTTC. Protein sequence: CASSNRTGLYRFGYTF.

V usage is TRBV7-9 and J usage is TRBJ2-1, with D tentatively TRBD2 (6 bases). The germline gives CDR1 SEHNR, CDR2 FQNEAQ (reference sequence). The CDR3 runs 14 residues. CDR3 residues: CAYAPGDSYNEQFF. CDR3 sequence (DNA): TGTGCATACGCCCCGGGGGACTCCTACAATGAGCAGTTCTTC.

The chain recombines TRBV28 with TRBJ2-1; 7 bases fit TRBD2. Germline CDR1 MDHEN, CDR2 SYDVKM. The junction had 3 bases not matched to a gene; V was cut back by 5 bases and J by 2 bases. This CDR3 has 14 amino acids. The CDR3 DNA is TGTGCCAGCAGTAGCGGGGCGACCTACAATGAGCAGTTCTTC. Translated: CASSSGATYNEQFF.

The chain employs TRBV4-2 and TRBJ2-7, with 11 bases lining up with TRBD2. CDR3 length: 15 residues. Unmatched junction bases numbered 10, after V lost 6 bases and J lost 6 bases. Per germline, CDR1 LGHNA and CDR2 YNFKEQ. CDR3 residues: CASRPTFTSGGEQYF. The CDR3 DNA is TGTGCCAGCAGGCCAACCTTCACTAGCGGGGGCGAGCAGTACTTC.

The gene calls are TRBV5-1 and TRBJ2-3; TRBD2 aligns across 8 bases. Germline loops: CDR1 SGHRS, CDR2 YFSETQ. CDR3 length: 16 residues. V was pared by 2 bases and J by 0 bases, with 5 bases of the junction left unmatched. The CDR3 nucleotides read TGCGCCAGCAGCTTAATCAGCGGGGGAAGCACAGATACGCAGTATTTT. It yields the protein CASSLISGGSTDTQYF.

In its sample, this clone was seen once. The chain recombines TRBV2 with TRBJ1-5; 7 nucleotides agree with TRBD1. CDR3 length: 15 residues. The trim removed 6 bases at V and 2 bases at J, leaving 7 bases unmatched. Per the germline V gene, CDR1 is SNHLY and CDR2 is FYNNEI. The chain's CDR3 is CASSLGQIGNQPQHF. CDR3 DNA: TGTGCCAGCAGCCTGGGACAGATAGGCAATCAGCCCCAGCATTTT.

The gene calls are TRBV5-6 and TRBJ2-1; 11 nucleotides line up with TRBD1. The germline CDR1 and CDR2 sequences are SGHDT and YYEEEE. This CDR3 has 15 amino acids. The V gene end was trimmed by 4 bases and the J gene end by 7 bases; junction bases not matched to a gene: 7. The DNA of the CDR3 is TGTGCCAGCAGCCGCCCGGACAGGGGGCTTAATGAGCAGTTCTTC. It yields the protein CASSRPDRGLNEQFF.

The V call is TRBV10-1, the J call TRBJ1-1, with a weak D call TRBD1 (5 bases). CDR3 length: 14 residues. V gave up 8 bases and J gave up 1 base, with 14 bases separating them. Germline CDR1 WNHNN, CDR2 SYGVQD (reference sequence). CDR3 coding DNA: TGCGCCAGCCAAGACAGTTCCGGGAACACTGAAGCTTTCTTT. It is translated as CASQDSSGNTEAFF.

The V gene is TRBV5-6, the J gene TRBJ2-3, with a possible D match to TRBD2 (6 bases). V was shortened by 0 bases and J by 1 base, with 6 bases between the two germline ends. CDR1 is SGHDT and CDR2 is YYEEEE in the germline V gene. The CDR3 spans 14 residues. Written as DNA, the CDR3 is TGTGCCAGCAGCTTGGGGGGGGGCACAGATACGCAGTATTTT. Protein sequence: CASSLGGGTDTQYF.